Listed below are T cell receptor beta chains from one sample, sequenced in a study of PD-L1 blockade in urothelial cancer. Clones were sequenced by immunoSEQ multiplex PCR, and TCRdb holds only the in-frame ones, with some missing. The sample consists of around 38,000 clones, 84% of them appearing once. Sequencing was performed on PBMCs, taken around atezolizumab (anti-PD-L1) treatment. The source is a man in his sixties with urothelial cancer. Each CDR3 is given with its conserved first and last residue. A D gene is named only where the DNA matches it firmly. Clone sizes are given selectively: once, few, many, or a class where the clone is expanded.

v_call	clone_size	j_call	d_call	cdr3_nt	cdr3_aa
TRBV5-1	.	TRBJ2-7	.	TGCGCCAGCAACTTGGAGTGGGGGGTCGGCGAGCAGTACTTC	CASNLEWGVGEQYF
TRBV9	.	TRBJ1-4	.	TGTGCCAGCAGCCCGACAGGTAGACGGGAAAAACTGTTTTTT	CASSPTGRREKLFF
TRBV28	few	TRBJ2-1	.	.	CASSSSDRGDYNEQFF
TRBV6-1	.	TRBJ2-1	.	TGTGCCAGCAGTGAGCAGTCCATCTACAATGAGCAGTTCTTC	CASSEQSIYNEQFF
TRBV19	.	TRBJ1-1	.	TGTGCCAGTAGTCGACCCTCGGGGAACACTGAAGCTTTCTTT	CASSRPSGNTEAFF
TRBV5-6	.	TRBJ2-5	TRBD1	TGTGCCAGCAGCTGGGGACAGGGGCAAGAGACCCAGTACTTC	CASSWGQGQETQYF
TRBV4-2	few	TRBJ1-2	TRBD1	TGTGCCAGCAGCCAAGATCTGGGGGACAGGAACTATGGCTACACCTTC	CASSQDLGDRNYGYTF
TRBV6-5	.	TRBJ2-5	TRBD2	TGTGAAAGCGGGAGGGGAGAGACCCAGTACTTC	CESGRGETQYF
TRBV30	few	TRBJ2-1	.	TGTGCCTGGAGCGAAGGTCTTGCCGAGCGGGTCTTC	CAWSEGLAERVF
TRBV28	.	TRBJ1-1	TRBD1	TGTGCCAGTTACAGGGGGCTCGCTGAAGCTTTCTTT	CASYRGLAEAFF